This T cell receptor beta chain is drawn from a study of response to subunit inactivated influenza vaccine. In TCRdb, the RT-PCR reads were re-called with MiXCR into one record per CDR3 protein. The top ten clones hold around 2.8% of a sample with some 550,000 distinct CDR3 sequences, approximately 22% of them seen once. The CDR3 length is 17 residues. Trimming took off 7 bases at V and 8 bases at J, with 28 bases between the two ends. Germline values: CDR1 SGHNT, CDR2 YENEEA. This clonotype showed up just a few times. This same sample was also taken into another study, of T cells expressing NK-cell markers. From that paper: 5'RACE template switching with UMIs generated TCR beta cDNA. From sorted CD3+CD56+NKG2C+, CD3+CD56+NKG2C- and CD3+CD56-NKG2C+ T cells came the TCR beta repertoires. HCMV seropositivity characterized most of the eight sequenced donors, and seronegativity one. The authors applied an anti-gamma-delta TCR antibody in several experiments, and it restricted sorting to alpha-beta TCR T cells. Several donors' CD3+CD56-NKG2C+ cells were dominated by the same clonotypes.

The rearrangement joins TRBV11-3 to TRBJ2-3; maybe TRBD1 (5 bases). The specimen comprised CD4+ T cells sorted from PBMCs, sampled 11 to 12 days after vaccination. The TCR was taken from a man in his fifties who received an inactivated influenza vaccine. The CDR3 region has the DNA TGTGCCAGCACCTCTAGGGGAAGCAGGGTTCCGCCGATTACGCAGTATTTT. It codes for CASTSRGSRVPPITQYF. Filled out from reference TRBV11-3 and TRBJ2-3, the complete variable domain reads EAGVVQSPRYKIIEKKQPVAFWCNPISGHNTLYWYLQNLGQGPELLIRYENEEAVDDSQLPKDRFSAERLKGVDSTLKIQPAELGDSAVYLCASTSRGSRVPPITQYFGPGTRLTVL.